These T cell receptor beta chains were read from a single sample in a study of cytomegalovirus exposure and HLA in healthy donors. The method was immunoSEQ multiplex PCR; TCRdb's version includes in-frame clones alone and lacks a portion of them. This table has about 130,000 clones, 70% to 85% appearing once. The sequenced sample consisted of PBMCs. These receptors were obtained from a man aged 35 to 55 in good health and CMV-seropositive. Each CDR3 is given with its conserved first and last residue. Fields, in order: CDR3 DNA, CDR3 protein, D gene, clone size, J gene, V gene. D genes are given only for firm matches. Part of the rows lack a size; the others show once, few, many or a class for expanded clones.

TGCGCCAGCAGCTTGGAACGGCTAGCGGGAGTCCACGAGCAGTACTTC	CASSLERLAGVHEQYF	TRBD2	-	TRBJ2-7	TRBV5-1
TGTGCCAGCTCACAAGGAACGCGGGTATCCTACAATGAGCAGTTCTTC	CASSQGTRVSYNEQFF	-	once	TRBJ2-1	TRBV18
TGCGCCAGCAGCCAAGAACGGGGATTCTCTGTGAACACTGAAGCTTTCTTT	CASSQERGFSVNTEAFF	-	-	TRBJ1-1	TRBV4-3
TGTGCCAGCAGCCGGACTAGCGGGAGATTGGATACGCAGTATTTT	CASSRTSGRLDTQYF	TRBD2	-	TRBJ2-3	TRBV7-2
TGTGCCAGCCCCATTTCGGCTGACAGCTACGAGCAGTACTTC	CASPISADSYEQYF	-	-	TRBJ2-7	TRBV2
TGTGCCAGCAGCCCGAGGGGGCCGGGCACTGAAGCTTTCTTT	CASSPRGPGTEAFF	TRBD1	-	TRBJ1-1	TRBV6-5
TGTGCCACCACACAGGGGGCGGTCGGGGAGCTGTTTTTT	CATTQGAVGELFF	TRBD1	few	TRBJ2-2	TRBV15
TGTGCCAGCAGCTATAGCGGGGGGAGCACAGATACGCAGTATTTT	CASSYSGGSTDTQYF	TRBD2	-	TRBJ2-3	TRBV13
TGCAGCGCCCAAGCGGGGGACACCTACGAGCAGTACTTC	CSAQAGDTYEQYF	TRBD2	few	TRBJ2-7	TRBV29-1
TGTGCCAGCAGCCCTGCGTCCGACGAGCAGTACTTC	CASSPASDEQYF	-	few	TRBJ2-7	TRBV27
TGTGCCAGCAGCTTTTACGCGACTAGCGGGATGTACGAGCAGTACTTC	CASSFYATSGMYEQYF	TRBD2	once	TRBJ2-7	TRBV7-2
TGTGCCAGTAAACGGGAAGGACAAGAGACCCAGTACTTC	CASKREGQETQYF	-	-	TRBJ2-5	TRBV19
TGCGCCAGCAGCCAAGACGGGGGGGCCTTTAACTACGAGCAGTACTTC	CASSQDGGAFNYEQYF	TRBD2	-	TRBJ2-7	TRBV4-1
TGTGCCAGCCGACAGGAGACTTCAAATTCACCCCTCCACTTT	CASRQETSNSPLHF	-	once	TRBJ1-6	TRBV6-4
TGCGCCAGCAGCTCCTCAGGGTTCTCTAATGAAAAACTGTTTTTT	CASSSSGFSNEKLFF	-	few	TRBJ1-4	TRBV5-1
TGCGCCAGCAGCTTGGGGGGGCAGCATTACAACTATGGCTACACCTTC	CASSLGGQHYNYGYTF	-	-	TRBJ1-2	TRBV5-1
TGTGCCTGGAGTACCGGGACAGAGAACACTGAAGCTTTCTTT	CAWSTGTENTEAFF	TRBD1	-	TRBJ1-1	TRBV30
TGTGCCAGCAGCCATTACGTTAGGGGATTGAACACTGAAGCTTTCTTT	CASSHYVRGLNTEAFF	-	-	TRBJ1-1	TRBV7-8
TGTGCCAGCATGGCGGCAGGGCCTTACAATGAGCAGTTCTTC	CASMAAGPYNEQFF	-	-	TRBJ2-1	TRBV27
TGCGCCAGCAGCCAAGATGGCAGTCTCTCAGATACGCAGTATTTT	CASSQDGSLSDTQYF	-	few	TRBJ2-3	TRBV4-1
TGTGCCAGCAGCCGGATCGGCGGGACTAGCGGGCGCTACGAGCAGTACTTC	CASSRIGGTSGRYEQYF	TRBD2	-	TRBJ2-7	TRBV5-6
TGTGCCAGCAGGCACAGGGGGCCGGGCACTGAAGCTTTCTTT	CASRHRGPGTEAFF	TRBD1	-	TRBJ1-1	TRBV6-1
TGTGCCAGTAGTATCGGCGTGGGGGGGCTGAAGAGCAATCAGCCCCAGCATTTT	CASSIGVGGLKSNQPQHF	-	-	TRBJ1-5	TRBV19
TGTGCCAGCAGCTCCGGGGCGACAGGGGGGTTTGCTTTCTTT	CASSSGATGGFAFF	TRBD1	-	TRBJ1-1	TRBV11-2
TGTGCCAGCAGCCCCGCCTTAGGTAGCAAGGATCCGCAGTATTTT	CASSPALGSKDPQYF	-	-	TRBJ2-3	TRBV11-2
TGTGCCAGCTTCAGGTCAAACTATGGCTACACCTTC	CASFRSNYGYTF	-	-	TRBJ1-2	TRBV28
TGTGCCAGCAGCGAACTAGCGGGCTCCTACAATGAGCAGTTCTTC	CASSELAGSYNEQFF	TRBD2	-	TRBJ2-1	TRBV9
TGTGCCAGCAGTTCTCAGGGAGGGAGCAATCAGCCCCAGCATTTT	CASSSQGGSNQPQHF	-	-	TRBJ1-5	TRBV6-6
TGTGCCTGCCGGACAGGGTATAATGAAAAACTGTTTTTT	CACRTGYNEKLFF	TRBD1	-	TRBJ1-4	TRBV30
TGTGCCAGCAGTTTATCAGTACCTGGAAACACCATATATTTT	CASSLSVPGNTIYF	-	-	TRBJ1-3	TRBV28
TGTGCCAGCAGCCCGCGGGGCGGGGGGTCAGGGGTTTACAATGAGCAGTTCTTC	CASSPRGGGSGVYNEQFF	TRBD2	-	TRBJ2-1	TRBV13
TGTGCCAGCAGCTTACTAGCGGGAGACACAGATACGCAGTATTTT	CASSLLAGDTDTQYF	TRBD2	-	TRBJ2-3	TRBV7-2
TGTGCCAGCAGTCCCTGGGTAGGGGGCGCGAATGGCTACACCTTC	CASSPWVGGANGYTF	TRBD1	-	TRBJ1-2	TRBV6-6
TGTGCCAGCAGCGCCTCGGCGGTGGCAGCAACTAATGAAAAACTGTTTTTT	CASSASAVAATNEKLFF	-	-	TRBJ1-4	TRBV9
TGTGCCAGCAGTTTATCCGGGAGCAATCAGCCCCAGCATTTT	CASSLSGSNQPQHF	-	-	TRBJ1-5	TRBV27
TGTGCCAGCAGCTTAGGGGACTTGGGGACCCAGTACTTC	CASSLGDLGTQYF	-	-	TRBJ2-5	TRBV7-2
TGTGCCAGTAGTATAGATCTGGGGGCCGCTGAAGCTTTCTTT	CASSIDLGAAEAFF	-	-	TRBJ1-1	TRBV19
TGCGCCAGCAGTGGACAGCTCTCTGGAAACACCATATATTTT	CASSGQLSGNTIYF	-	-	TRBJ1-3	TRBV10-1
TGTGCCAGCATTTCAGTGGGGGGGCGGACTGAAGCTTTCTTT	CASISVGGRTEAFF	-	few	TRBJ1-1	TRBV6-1
TGCGCCAGCAGCCCCACAGGGGCGGCTAGCGAGCAGTACTTC	CASSPTGAASEQYF	TRBD1	-	TRBJ2-7	TRBV5-1
TGTGCCAGCAGCTTAAGCCCCTTCTCTGGGGCCAACGTCCTGACTTTC	CASSLSPFSGANVLTF	-	once	TRBJ2-6	TRBV7-9
TGTGCCAGCAGTGAGGGACAGGGTAATTCACCCCTCCACTTT	CASSEGQGNSPLHF	TRBD1	-	TRBJ1-6	TRBV6-1
TGTGCCAGCAGCCCCCTTCCTGTGAATGAGCAGTTCTTC	CASSPLPVNEQFF	-	medium-sized	TRBJ2-1	TRBV11-2
TGTGCCAGCAGCCCAAGACAGGGGAAGGGGGAGACCCAGTACTTC	CASSPRQGKGETQYF	TRBD1	-	TRBJ2-5	TRBV5-6
TGTGCCTGGAGTTTCCGACAGACAGGGGCAGGGGAGACCCAGTACTTC	CAWSFRQTGAGETQYF	TRBD1	-	TRBJ2-5	TRBV30
TGTGCCAGCAGTTTAGAGGGAAACACCGGGGAGCTGTTTTTT	CASSLEGNTGELFF	-	-	TRBJ2-2	TRBV28
TGTGCCAGTAGTATGGGCGGGAGGGCCAACACCGGGGAGCTGTTTTTT	CASSMGGRANTGELFF	TRBD2	-	TRBJ2-2	TRBV19